This T cell receptor (beta chain) was observed in a study of blood T cell repertoires in COVID-19. Study information: Both acute and convalescent COVID-19 samples were obtained from the United States, Italy and Spain. PBMCs, B-cell-depleted T cells, or T cells provided the cDNA or gDNA that made up the material.

TCRdb's table, derived via immunoSEQ multiplex PCR, lists solely in-frame clones and lacks some. The sample consists of around 320,000 clones, approximately 89% of them appearing once. Only one count was recorded for this clone. V was clipped by 0 bases and J by 6 bases; unmatched bases: 2. CDR3 size: 13 residues. CDR1 and CDR2 (germline): GTSNPN, SVGIG (reference sequence). In Seattle, patients joined the study during active infection and were tracked longitudinally. This TCR came from a woman in her 30s with COVID-19, enrolled during active disease. The chain couples TRBV30 to TRBJ2-4; 7 bases map to TRBD1. The sample comprised peripheral blood. In nucleotides, the CDR3 is TGTGCCTGGAGTGTGGCAGGGGGAAACATTCAGTACTTC. It specifies CAWSVAGGNIQYF.